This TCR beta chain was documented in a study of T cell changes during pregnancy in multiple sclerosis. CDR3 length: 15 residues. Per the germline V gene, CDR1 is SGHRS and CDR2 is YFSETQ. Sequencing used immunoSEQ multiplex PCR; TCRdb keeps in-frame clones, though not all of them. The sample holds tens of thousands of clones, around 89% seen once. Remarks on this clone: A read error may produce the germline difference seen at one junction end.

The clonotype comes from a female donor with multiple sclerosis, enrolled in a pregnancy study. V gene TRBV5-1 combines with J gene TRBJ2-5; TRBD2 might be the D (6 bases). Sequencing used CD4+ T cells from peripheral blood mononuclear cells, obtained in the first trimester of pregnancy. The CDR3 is CASSFNGGFQETRYF. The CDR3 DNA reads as TGCGCCAGCAGCTTTAACGGGGGATTCCAAGAGACCCGGTACTTC.